This TCR beta chain was profiled in a study of human T cells and chemical hapten exposure. Study summary: Donors were sensitized with 2% DPC on the upper inner arm. Cases of alopecia areata, totalis or universalis occurred in a predominantly female patient group.

The library labeled individual cDNA molecules by adding unique molecular identifiers to them. TCRdb independently ran MiXCR on the RACE reads; one entry per CDR3 protein. The sample lists 85,000 to 100,000 distinct CDR3 sequences, 25% to 35% occurring once. The time point here: patch test 3, about 24 weeks after DPC sensitization. Treatment indicated: therapeutic diphenylcyclopropenone sensitization with weekly scalp DPC. Trimming shortened V by 2 bases and J by 1 base, and 15 bases separated the two germline ends. This CDR3 comprises 16 residues. Per germline, CDR1 DFQATT and CDR2 SNEGSKA (reference sequence).

The sequence was obtained from a man aged 40-55 years with alopecia areata. Some clones in this sample may be carry-over from other donors' samples. The sample in question was whole blood, obtained in connection with sensitization to the hapten diphenylcyclopropenone (DPC). This chain joins TRBV20-1 and TRBJ1-5; D might be TRBD1 (5 bases). The CDR3 nucleotides read TGCAGTGCTAGAAGGCAGGGCGGATTCAGCAATCAGCCCCAGCATTTT. As protein: CSARRQGGFSNQPQHF.